Sequencing of this T cell receptor (beta chain) was carried out in a study of neurological immune-mediated disorders. TCRdb passed the 5' RACE reads through MiXCR, listing each CDR3 protein once. The table has roughly 59,000 distinct CDR3 sequences, around 5% seen once. V dropped 6 bases and J dropped 10 bases, with 10 bases sitting between them. Germline assignment: CDR1 SEHNR and CDR2 FQNEAQ (reference sequence). This CDR3 is 11 amino acids long. This clonotype has ten or more counts. This clonotype was obtained from a human donor with multiple sclerosis. The donor label of this sample is uncertain. The sequenced material came from PBMCs. This chain connects TRBV7-9 to TRBJ2-1; a possible D gene is TRBD2 (5 bases). CDR3 sequence: CASSLRVEQFF. As DNA, the CDR3 is TGTGCCAGCAGTCTGAGGGTAGAGCAGTTCTTC.